Below, 27 T cell receptor beta chains from the same sample are listed, as sequenced in a study of neurological immune-mediated disorders. One entry per CDR3 protein, called by TCRdb with MiXCR from the 5' RACE reads. Of some 30,000 distinct CDR3 sequences in the sample, over 20% are singletons; the top ten hold 16%. The sequenced sample was PBMCs. All receptors come from a woman aged 60-75 years in good health.

In its sample, this clonotype was seen many times. The chain couples TRBV6-4 to TRBJ2-2; no reliable D call. Trimming removed 3 bases at V and 2 bases at J, with 4 bases between. The germline gives CDR1 MRHNA, CDR2 SNTAGT. The CDR3 consists of 13 residues. The CDR3, as DNA: TGTGCCAGCAGTGAAAGCAACACCGGGGAGCTGTTTTTT. It is translated as CASSESNTGELFF.

This clonotype was detected ten times or more. The chain uses TRBV21-1 and TRBJ2-1; TRBD1, the table's D call, was not compared with the DNA. TRBV21-1 is labeled a pseudogene. The length of the CDR3 is 17 residues. The CDR3 loop reads CASSSGRWWDRGHEQFF. CDR3 bases: TGTGCCAGCAGCTCCGGTAGATGGTGGGACAGGGGTCATGAGCAGTTCTTC.

V and J are TRBV6-1 and TRBJ2-7; D gene uncertain. The germline CDR1 and CDR2 sequences are MNHNS and SASEGT. CDR3 size: 17 residues. Trimming pared 1 base from V and 3 bases from J, leaving 19 bases between. The CDR3 nucleotides read TGTGCCAGCAGTGAAGGTCTTCATCTTCGGGCCTTCTACGAGCAGTACTTC. Translation: CASSEGLHLRAFYEQYF.

The rearrangement links TRBV5-1 to TRBJ2-7, with a possible D match to TRBD2 (6 bases). The V gene's germline CDR1 is SGHRS and CDR2 YFSETQ. Trimming took 3 bases from V and 5 from J, leaving 18 bases between them. The CDR3 extends over 15 amino acids. This CDR3 is CASSWRAGTGDEQYF. The DNA of the CDR3 is TGCGCCAGCAGCTGGAGGGCCGGGACGGGGGACGAGCAGTACTTC.

The rearrangement uses TRBV14 and TRBJ1-6, with 10 bases identical to TRBD1. Per germline, CDR1 SGHDN and CDR2 FVKESK. V lost 4 bases and J lost 9; bases outside the gene matches: 12. The CDR3 covers 17 residues. This CDR3 is CASSLRDRGSSLSPLHF. The CDR3 nucleotides read TGTGCCAGCAGCCTCCGGGACAGGGGAAGCTCCCTTTCACCCCTCCACTTT.

At least ten counts were recorded for this clonotype. The V gene is TRBV6-5, the J gene TRBJ2-7; D uncertain. V dropped 0 bases and J dropped 0 bases, with 6 bases sitting between them. Looked up from germline, CDR1 is MNHEY and CDR2 is SVGAGI. The CDR3 has 14 residues. The CDR3 DNA reads TGTGCCAGCAGTTACTCTCGGTACTCCTACGAGCAGTACTTC. Translated: CASSYSRYSYEQYF.

In its sample, this clonotype was seen many times. V usage is TRBV5-1 and J usage is TRBJ2-7; 11 bases map to TRBD2. The germline V gene has CDR1 SGHRS and CDR2 YFSETQ. The CDR3 has 15 amino acids. Trimming took 4 bases from V and 0 from J; bases not matched to a gene: 3. CDR3 DNA: TGCGCCAGCAGCGAGGGACTAGCGGACTCCTACGAGCAGTACTTC. This codes for CASSEGLADSYEQYF.

This chain links TRBV24-1 with TRBJ2-2; 8 bases fit TRBD1. The CDR3 consists of 16 residues. Germline CDR1 KGHDR, CDR2 SFDVKD. V lost 4 bases and J lost 4; bases outside the gene matches: 7. CDR3 protein: CATSDIRGRATGELFF. CDR3 nucleotide sequence: TGTGCCACCAGTGACATCAGGGGGCGCGCCACCGGGGAGCTGTTTTTT.

Many counts were recorded for this clonotype. The CDR3 loop reads CSARDRSYIEKLFF. Here the CDR3 DNA reads TGCAGTGCTAGAGATCGAAGCTACATTGAAAAACTGTTTTTT. This chain connects TRBV20-1 to TRBJ1-4, with D unresolved. This CDR3 is built from 14 residues. Trimming removed 0 bases at V and 7 bases at J, with 12 bases between. In germline, CDR1 is DFQATT, CDR2 SNEGSKA (reference sequence).

This clonotype has ten or more counts. The chain is built from TRBV20-1 and TRBJ2-5, with a possible D match to TRBD2 (5 bases). Between the trimmed V and J ends, which lost 3 bases and 1 base, there was a span of 12 bases. CDR1 DFQATT and CDR2 SNEGSKA come from the germline V gene (reference sequence). The CDR3 is made up of 14 amino acids. The CDR3 nucleotides are TGCAGTGCTAGTTCCCGACTATTCCAAGAGACCCAGTACTTC. Translation: CSASSRLFQETQYF.

This chain links TRBV10-3 with TRBJ2-3; 14 bases line up with TRBD2. The length of the CDR3 is 18 residues. After removal of 7 bases from V and 5 bases from J, the junction contained 14 bases not matched to a gene. The germline V gene has CDR1 ENHRY and CDR2 SYGVKD. CDR3 sequence: CAITNAGLAGGYGDTQYF. The CDR3 DNA sequence: TGTGCCATCACCAACGCAGGACTAGCGGGAGGATATGGAGATACGCAGTATTTT.

This clonotype was observed many times. This chain links TRBV20-1 with TRBJ2-1; D unclear. Trimming shortened V by 3 bases and J by 5 bases, and 17 bases separated the two germline ends. CDR3 length equals 15 residues. Germline assignment: CDR1 DFQATT and CDR2 SNEGSKA (reference sequence). The CDR3 is CSASRVPRQDNEQFF. In DNA, the CDR3 is TGCAGTGCTAGCCGGGTTCCTCGGCAGGACAATGAGCAGTTCTTC.

This CDR3 is CASLQAGTETQYF. The DNA for the CDR3 is TGTGCCAGCCTACAAGCGGGAACAGAGACCCAGTACTTC. V usage is TRBV28 and J usage is TRBJ2-5; 7 bases are a match to TRBD2. The CDR3 is 13 amino acids. Germline CDR1 is MDHEN and CDR2 is SYDVKM. Losses at the gene ends were 8 bases for V and 4 bases for J; bases not matched to a gene: 7. The complete variable domain, with remaining parts taken from reference TRBV28 and TRBJ2-5, reads DVKVTQSSRYLVKRTGEKVFLECVQDMDHENMFWYRQDPGLGLRLIYFSYDVKMKEKGDIPEGYSVSREKKERFSLILESASTNQTSMYLCASLQAGTETQYFGPGTRLLVL.

A word on this clonotype: This sequence may be a read error, since a much larger clone differs from it by one base. The chain couples TRBV27 to TRBJ1-5, with TRBD1 identical over 7 bases. The CDR3 length is 14 residues. CDR1 and CDR2 from the germline V gene are MNHEY and SMNVEV (reference sequence). V lost 3 bases, J lost 6 bases, and 5 bases stayed unmatched. The CDR3 DNA reads as TGTGCCAGCAGTTTGGTCAGGGGGAGTCAGCCCCAGCATTTT. It yields the protein CASSLVRGSQPQHF.

This clonotype is medium-sized in the sample. V usage is TRBV28 and J usage is TRBJ2-1; 12 bases map to TRBD2. Trimming cost V 4 bases and J 5 bases; bases outside gene matches: 3. Germline V lookup: CDR1 MDHEN, CDR2 SYDVKM. The CDR3 contains 15 residues. For the CDR3, the DNA is TGTGCCAGCAGTTCGCTAGCGGGAGGGGACAATGAGCAGTTCTTC. The encoded protein is CASSSLAGGDNEQFF.

V gene TRBV9 combines with J gene TRBJ2-3, with 8 bases lining up with TRBD2. V trimming: 1 base; J trimming: 4 bases; junction bases outside the gene matches: 8. Germline V lookup: CDR1 SGDLS, CDR2 YYNGEE. The length of the CDR3 is 16 residues. This CDR3 is CASSVMEAGAADTQYF. The CDR3 DNA follows: TGTGCCAGCAGCGTAATGGAAGCGGGAGCCGCAGATACGCAGTATTTT.

This clonotype was picked up many times. This chain's CDR3 is CASSQPRTSIQETQYF. The DNA of the CDR3 is TGCGCCAGCAGCCAACCAAGGACTAGTATACAAGAGACCCAGTACTTC. V usage is TRBV4-1 and J usage is TRBJ2-5; 7 bases match TRBD2. This CDR3 comprises 16 residues. With V trimmed by 2 bases and J by 2 bases, 8 bases remained unmatched. From germline, CDR1 is MGHRA and CDR2 YSYEKL.

This clonotype was found many times. A read error may produce the germline difference seen at one junction end. The chain joins TRBV4-1 to TRBJ2-1, with D tentatively TRBD1 (5 bases). This CDR3 comprises 11 residues. Germline values: CDR1 MGHRA, CDR2 YSYEKL. CDR3: CASGQGGEQFF. CDR3 DNA: TGCGCCAGCGGCCAGGGTGGAGAGCAGTTCTTC.

The chain employs TRBV9 and TRBJ2-3, with unresolved D. V dropped 5 bases and J dropped 5 bases, with 15 bases sitting between them. The CDR3 is 14 residues long. Germline values: CDR1 SGDLS, CDR2 YYNGEE. The DNA of the CDR3 is TGTGCCAGCAGAGAACTTGACTGCTTAGATACGCAGTATTTT. Translated: CASRELDCLDTQYF.

The table lists this clonotype with many counts. This chain uses TRBV5-1 with TRBJ1-2; perhaps TRBD1 as D (5 bases). Trimming pared 4 bases from V and 4 bases from J, leaving 14 bases between. Germline CDR1 and CDR2: SGHRS and YFSETQ. CDR3 size: 14 residues. CDR3 protein: CASSPDGGAYGYTF. CDR3 bases: TGCGCCAGCAGCCCGGACGGGGGAGCCTATGGCTACACCTTC.

This clonotype was found once. The rearrangement joins TRBV28 to TRBJ2-7, with 9 bases aligning to TRBD1. J gave up 2 bases and V 10 bases, and 6 bases lay outside the gene matches. The CDR3 is made up of 13 amino acids. Germline V lookup: CDR1 MDHEN, CDR2 SYDVKM. The CDR3 region has the DNA TGTGCCAACCGGGACAGGGCAACCTACGAGCAGTACTTC. Protein sequence: CANRDRATYEQYF.

The table lists this clonotype with many counts. This chain joins TRBV11-2 and TRBJ1-1; D ambiguous. V gave up 3 bases and J gave up 2 bases, with 7 bases separating them. Per the germline V gene, CDR1 is SGHAT and CDR2 is FQNNGV. This CDR3 is built from 13 residues. DNA of the CDR3: TGTGCCAGCAGCTTCGGGTTCAACACTGAAGCTTTCTTT. Translated, it gives CASSFGFNTEAFF.

This clonotype was counted ten times or more. The CDR3 region is CASSLPSLLQTQYF. The CDR3 bases are TGTGCCAGCAGCTTACCTAGCCTTCTGCAGACCCAGTACTTC. V is TRBV7-8 and J is TRBJ2-5; D is possibly TRBD2 (5 bases). V lost 2 bases, J lost 6 bases, and 13 bases lay in between. CDR1 is SGHVS and CDR2 is FQNEAQ in the germline V gene. This CDR3 has 14 residues.

This clonotype was recorded at least ten times. V usage is TRBV20-1 and J usage is TRBJ2-7; D uncertain. CDR3 length: 11 residues. With 3 bases removed from V and 5 bases from J, the gap between germline ends came to 8 bases. Germline CDR1 is DFQATT and CDR2 is SNEGSKA (reference sequence). CDR3 DNA: TGCAGTGCTAGGTCGTTTAACGAGCAGTACTTC. This codes for CSARSFNEQYF.

This clonotype was seen at least ten times. This chain links TRBV28 with TRBJ1-2; D is unresolved. With 1 base removed from V and 7 bases from J, the gap between germline ends came to 13 bases. The germline CDR1 and CDR2 sequences are MDHEN and SYDVKM. This CDR3 contains 14 residues. The chain's CDR3 is CASSLYFHEGGYTF. Written as DNA, the CDR3 is TGTGCCAGCAGTTTATATTTTCATGAGGGTGGCTACACCTTC.

This chain uses TRBV20-1 with TRBJ2-4, with 7 bases fitting TRBD2. The germline V gene encodes CDR1 DFQATT and CDR2 SNEGSKA (reference sequence). This CDR3 contains 15 residues. The J segment lost 8 bases and the V segment lost 6 bases, leaving 16 bases of the junction unmatched. CDR3 nucleotides: TGCAGTGCGACGGCAGGTCTGGCGGGAGAGGACATTCAGTACTTC. This translates into CSATAGLAGEDIQYF.

This clonotype is a singleton in its sample. This chain links TRBV29-1 with TRBJ1-1; weak D call: TRBD1 (6 bases). The ends were cut back, 6 bases at V and 3 bases at J, with 11 bases in the middle. The CDR3 length is 12 residues. The germline gives CDR1 SQVTM, CDR2 ANQGSEA. The CDR3 reads CSVREGDTEAFF. The CDR3 nucleotides read TGCAGCGTGAGGGAGGGGGACACTGAAGCTTTCTTT.